The rows below give T cell receptor beta chains drawn from one sample of a study of T cells in Graves' hyperthyroidism and ophthalmopathy. In TCRdb, the multiplex PCR reads were re-called with MiXCR into one record per CDR3 protein. The top ten clones hold under 7% of a sample with a few hundred thousand distinct CDR3 sequences, 11% to 15% of them seen once. Source material: blood. Every receptor here comes from a woman aged 25 to 39 with Graves' hyperthyroidism that later progressed to Graves' ophthalmopathy. The CDR3 runs from the conserved cysteine through the conserved F or W. The D gene is left open where the match is weak. Clone size is stated in some rows and not others, as once, few, many or a class when expanded.

v_gene	j_gene	d_gene	abundance	CDR3aa	CDR3nt
TRBV6-2/TRBV6-3	TRBJ2-5	TRBD2	NA	CASYEGRGSRETQYF	TGTGCCAGCTACGAAGGCCGCGGGAGTAGGGAGACCCAGTACTTC
TRBV6-2/TRBV6-3	TRBJ1-5	NA	NA	CASSYSRRQDNQPQHF	TGTGCCAGCAGTTACTCTCGGCGACAGGACAATCAGCCCCAGCATTTT
TRBV5-6	TRBJ2-5	NA	NA	CASSFTPGAPQETQYF	TGTGCCAGCAGTTTTACTCCAGGGGCCCCCCAAGAGACCCAGTACTTC
TRBV6-2/TRBV6-3	TRBJ2-7	TRBD1	many	CASSKHRDRGSLFSYEQYF	TGTGCCAGCAGCAAACACCGGGACAGGGGGTCCCTTTTCTCCTACGAGCAGTACTTC
TRBV28	TRBJ1-4	NA	many	CASSSPGAAKNEKLFF	TGTGCCAGCAGTTCGCCGGGGGCGGCAAAGAATGAAAAACTGTTTTTT
TRBV7-2	TRBJ2-2	TRBD2	few	CASSTRGTGTGELFF	TGTGCCAGCAGTACGCGGGGGACGGGGACCGGGGAGCTGTTTTTT
TRBV28	TRBJ1-1	NA	many	CASSLTVWGAFF	TGTGCCAGCAGTTTGACAGTCTGGGGCGCTTTCTTT
TRBV6-1	TRBJ2-7	TRBD2	many	CASSPVDGTSLHEQYF	TGTGCCAGCAGTCCGGTCGACGGGACTAGCCTCCACGAGCAGTACTTC
TRBV20-1	TRBJ1-1	NA	many	CSASRPQGIAEAFF	TGCAGTGCTAGTCGACCCCAGGGTATAGCTGAAGCTTTCTTT
TRBV5-1	TRBJ1-5	TRBD1	many	CASSEDRNQPQHF	TGCGCCAGCAGCGAGGACAGGAATCAGCCCCAGCATTTT
TRBV6-1	TRBJ1-6	TRBD1	many	CASSRDRENSPLHF	TGTGCCAGCAGTCGGGACAGGGAGAATTCACCCCTCCACTTT
TRBV30	TRBJ2-5	NA	many	CAWSPGRETQYF	TGTGCCTGGAGTCCGGGGCGGGAGACCCAGTACTTC
TRBV27	TRBJ1-6	TRBD1	many	CASSQGRHSPLHF	TGTGCCTCATCACAGGGGAGGCATTCACCCCTCCACTTT
TRBV5-1	TRBJ2-7	TRBD1	many	CASSQGGGQGYEQYF	TGCGCCAGCAGCCAGGGGGGCGGACAGGGCTACGAGCAGTACTTC
TRBV7-9	TRBJ1-3	NA	many	CASSSTTWISGNTIYF	TGTGCCAGCAGCTCCACGACGTGGATCTCTGGAAACACCATATATTTT
TRBV6-2/TRBV6-3	TRBJ1-1	NA	NA	CASSYTSSGTEAFF	TGTGCCAGCAGTTACACTTCGTCTGGGACTGAAGCTTTCTTT
TRBV20-1	TRBJ2-5	TRBD2	many	CSARGEGTSSTQETQYF	TGCAGTGCTAGGGGGGAGGGGACTAGCTCCACGCAAGAGACCCAGTACTTC
TRBV28	TRBJ2-7	NA	NA	CASSDSLGPHTTYEQYF	TGTGCCAGCAGTGATTCCCTGGGCCCGCACACAACCTACGAGCAGTACTTC
TRBV13	TRBJ2-1	TRBD1	many	CASSLGPGTDNEQFF	TGTGCCAGCAGCTTAGGGCCGGGGACAGACAATGAGCAGTTCTTC
TRBV10-3	TRBJ2-3	NA	many	CAISEPGNTDTQYF	TGTGCCATCAGTGAGCCAGGGAACACAGATACGCAGTATTTT
TRBV6-1	TRBJ1-1	NA	many	CASSSHPWWAKASNTEAFF	TGTGCCAGCAGTTCTCATCCTTGGTGGGCCAAGGCTTCGAACACTGAAGCTTTCTTT
TRBV29-1	TRBJ1-1	TRBD1	many	CSVADRGQTEAFF	TGCAGCGTTGCGGACAGGGGGCAAACTGAAGCTTTCTTT
TRBV12-3/TRBV12-4	TRBJ1-5	NA	many	CASSFAPSGDNQPQHF	TGTGCCAGCAGTTTTGCTCCGAGCGGGGACAATCAGCCCCAGCATTTT
TRBV10-3	TRBJ1-5	NA	NA	CAISESSQGSSNQPQHF	TGTGCCATCAGTGAGTCGAGCCAGGGTAGTAGCAATCAGCCCCAGCATTTT
TRBV27	TRBJ1-5	NA	many	CASSSTGAPARGQPQHF	TGTGCCAGCAGTTCCACAGGTGCCCCAGCCCGGGGACAGCCCCAGCATTTT
TRBV20-1	TRBJ1-1	NA	many	CSARRDPHEAFF	TGCAGTGCTAGACGGGACCCCCATGAAGCTTTCTTT
TRBV6-1	TRBJ2-6	NA	few	CASPRFSGANVLTF	TGTGCCAGTCCGAGGTTCTCTGGGGCCAACGTCCTGACTTTC
TRBV19	TRBJ1-2	TRBD1	many	CASRSNRDSNYGYTF	TGTGCCAGCCGCTCCAACAGGGACAGTAACTATGGCTACACCTTC
TRBV16	TRBJ1-2	NA	many	CASSHAGWYGYTF	TGTGCCAGCAGCCACGCAGGGTGGTATGGCTACACCTTC
TRBV15	TRBJ2-3	NA	medium-sized	CATSSKGQSPPPDTQYF	TGTGCCACCAGCAGCAAGGGGCAGTCACCTCCCCCAGATACGCAGTATTTT
TRBV7-9	TRBJ1-3	NA	many	CASSNPGVGGNTIYF	TGTGCCAGCAGCAACCCCGGGGTGGGCGGAAACACCATATATTTT
TRBV5-8	TRBJ1-2	NA	NA	CASSPDRTTNYGYTF	TGTGCCAGCAGCCCGGACCGCACTACTAACTATGGCTACACCTTC
TRBV30	TRBJ1-4	TRBD1	few	CAWSQEGAGEKLFF	TGTGCCTGGAGTCAAGAGGGGGCAGGCGAAAAACTGTTTTTT
TRBV2	TRBJ2-1	NA	many	CASMEGRSSYNEQFF	TGTGCCAGCATGGAAGGGAGGAGCTCCTACAATGAGCAGTTCTTC
TRBV3-1	TRBJ2-7	NA	many	CASSQVGGPSYEQYF	TGTGCCAGCAGCCAAGTTGGGGGGCCCTCCTACGAGCAGTACTTC
TRBV19	TRBJ1-1	NA	many	CARTRSGLNTEAFF	TGTGCCAGGACACGCAGCGGTTTGAACACTGAAGCTTTCTTT
TRBV15	TRBJ2-5	NA	many	CATSSVGLARAPAQYF	TGTGCCACCAGCAGCGTAGGGCTAGCGCGAGCTCCGGCCCAGTACTTC
TRBV6-1	TRBJ1-1	NA	many	CASSENSPTTEAFF	TGTGCCAGCAGTGAAAACAGTCCAACCACTGAAGCTTTCTTT
TRBV2	TRBJ2-4	TRBD1	many	CASSGGRGKNIQYF	TGTGCCAGCAGTGGTGGCAGGGGGAAAAACATTCAGTACTTC
TRBV30	TRBJ1-1	NA	NA	CARGGGTEAFF	TGTGCCCGCGGGGGAGGCACTGAAGCTTTCTTT
TRBV9	TRBJ1-1	NA	NA	CASSVAGVREAFF	TGTGCCAGCAGCGTAGCAGGGGTAAGAGAAGCTTTCTTT
TRBV20-1	TRBJ2-7	TRBD2	NA	CSAGLAGAYEQYF	TGCAGTGCGGGCCTAGCGGGGGCCTACGAGCAGTACTTC
TRBV7-3	TRBJ2-7	NA	few	CASSLSWGDEQYF	TGTGCCAGCAGCTTGAGTTGGGGCGACGAGCAGTACTTC
TRBV19	TRBJ1-5	NA	many	CASSIGRLNQPQHF	TGTGCCAGTAGTATAGGACGGCTGAATCAGCCCCAGCATTTT
TRBV2	TRBJ2-1	NA	many	CASSEYGNPYNEQFF	TGTGCCAGCAGTGAGTACGGGAATCCCTACAATGAGCAGTTCTTC
TRBV9	TRBJ2-7	NA	NA	CASSGGGGGSSHEQYF	TGTGCCAGCAGCGGAGGGGGAGGCGGGAGCTCACACGAGCAGTACTTC
TRBV4-3	TRBJ2-7	NA	NA	CASSPGSDSGSYEQYF	TGCGCCAGCAGCCCGGGGAGTGACAGCGGCTCCTACGAGCAGTACTTC